The next 21 T cell receptor beta chains were all read from a single sample in a study of CD8+ T cells in alopecia areata. In each case, RNA was isolated and then reverse transcribed into cDNA as the sequencing template. Sequencing used immunoSEQ multiplex PCR; TCRdb keeps in-frame clones, though not all of them. The sample comprises 93,000 or so clones, less than 70% of which are singletons, and 7.5% to 9% rests with the top ten. The material sequenced was CD4+ T cells sorted from blood. These receptors all stem from a human donor in good health.

The chain is built from TRBV7-9 and TRBJ1-4; TRBD1 matches at 9 bases. Losses at the gene ends were 3 bases for V and 5 bases for J; bases not matched to a gene: 4. Looked up from germline, CDR1 is SEHNR and CDR2 is FQNEAQ (reference sequence). CDR3 length: 15 residues. Written as DNA, the CDR3 is TGTGCCAGCAGCTTTACAGGGGGCCAGAATGAAAAACTGTTTTTT. Translated, it gives CASSFTGGQNEKLFF.

This clone was picked up a small number of times. V usage is TRBV7-2 and J usage is TRBJ2-7, with 7 bases identical to TRBD2. V shed 2 bases, J shed 1 base, and the junction held 11 bases outside the gene matches. The CDR3 sequence is 17 residues long. Per the germline V gene, CDR1 is SGHTA and CDR2 is FQGNSA. The DNA of the CDR3 is TGTGCCAGCAGCTTATTCGCGCTGGGGGGGGGATCCTACGAGCAGTACTTC. Amino acid sequence: CASSLFALGGGSYEQYF.

CDR3 sequence: CASRTAGQAQFF. DNA of the CDR3: TGTGCCAGCAGGACCGCGGGACAGGCGCAGTTCTTC. The chain recombines TRBV28 with TRBJ2-1, with 8 bases that match TRBD1. The CDR3 totals 12 residues. V dropped 6 bases and J dropped 12; count of bases not matched to a gene: 7. CDR1 MDHEN and CDR2 SYDVKM come from the germline V gene.

This CDR3 reads CASSLRTDNSPLHF. CDR3 DNA: TGTGCCAGCAGCTTAAGGACGGATAATTCACCCCTCCACTTT. The genes are TRBV7-9 and TRBJ1-6; D uncertain. Between the trimmed V and J ends, which lost 2 bases and 5 bases, there was a span of 7 bases. The CDR3 consists of 14 residues. Germline values: CDR1 SEHNR, CDR2 FQNEAQ (reference sequence).

The CDR3 region is CASSGRDTQYF. CDR3 nucleotides: TGTGCCAGCAGTGGCCGGGATACGCAGTATTTT. V is TRBV25-1 and J is TRBJ2-3; D is undetermined. The CDR3 runs to 11 residues. The germline CDR1 and CDR2 sequences are MGHDK and SYGVNS. V lost 4 bases and J 6 bases, leaving 5 bases between the germline ends. Complete variable domain (other parts from reference TRBV25-1 and TRBJ2-3): EADIYQTPRYLVIGTGKKITLECSQTMGHDKMYWYQQDPGMELHLIHYSYGVNSTEKGDLSSESTVSRIRTEHFPLTLESARPSHTSQYLCASSGRDTQYFGPGTRLTVL.

The rearrangement links TRBV5-1 to TRBJ1-2; D ambiguous. There are 13 residues in the CDR3. Trimming took 1 base from V and 4 from J, leaving 8 bases between them. Looked up from germline, CDR1 is SGHRS and CDR2 is YFSETQ. The CDR3 DNA reads TGCGCCAGCAGCTTGAGGGCCGGCTATGGCTACACCTTC. This codes for CASSLRAGYGYTF.

The chain couples TRBV2 to TRBJ1-5, with D perhaps matching TRBD1 (6 bases). Germline V lookup: CDR1 SNHLY, CDR2 FYNNEI. V gave up 7 bases and J gave up 2 bases, with 9 bases separating them. This CDR3 spans 13 amino acids. Written as DNA, the CDR3 is TGTGCCAGCAACAGGGTCGGCAATCAGCCCCAGCATTTT. Its translation is CASNRVGNQPQHF.

This clone was recorded a few times. This sequence joins TRBV29-1 and TRBJ2-3; D call uncertain. V lost 5 bases and J lost 3, with 12 bases in between. The CDR3 contains 13 residues. Per the germline V gene, CDR1 is SQVTM and CDR2 is ANQGSEA. Here the CDR3 DNA reads TGCAGCGTTAAAACCAGGCAAACAGATACGCAGTATTTT. Its protein is CSVKTRQTDTQYF.

This clone was counted only a few times. The V and J genes are TRBV18 and TRBJ1-1, with D perhaps matching TRBD1 (6 bases). Per germline, CDR1 KGHSH and CDR2 LQKENI. CDR3 length: 15 amino acids. Trimming removed 3 bases at V and 2 bases at J, with 13 bases between. CDR3: CASSPGGGSNTEAFF. CDR3 bases: TGTGCCAGCTCACCGGGGGGCGGGAGTAACACTGAAGCTTTCTTT.

For this clone: One end of the junction is discordant with germline, which a read error may explain. The CDR3 DNA is TGTACCTGGAGTGTACGGGGGGATCAGCCCCAGCATTTT. Protein product: CTWSVRGDQPQHF. The chain has TRBV30 and TRBJ1-5, with D possibly matching TRBD1 (5 bases). The CDR3 is 13 amino acids. Germline V gives CDR1 GTSNPN, CDR2 SVGIG (reference sequence).

The V and J genes are TRBV19 and TRBJ1-2, with D possibly TRBD1 on 6 matching bases. Germline V gene lookup returns CDR1 LNHDA and CDR2 SQIVND (reference sequence). V lost 3 bases, J lost 1 base, and 15 bases lay in between. The CDR3 has 16 amino acids. CDR3 sequence: CASSITQGRINYGYTF. The CDR3 DNA reads TGTGCCAGTAGTATCACTCAGGGGAGAATTAACTATGGCTACACCTTC.

The genes are TRBV28 and TRBJ2-2, with D perhaps matching TRBD1 (6 bases). The CDR3 covers 14 residues. Germline loops: CDR1 MDHEN, CDR2 SYDVKM. The V end lost 8 bases, the J end lost 0 bases, and 10 bases lay between the germline ends. CDR3 DNA sequence: TGTGCCAGCTTAGGACAGCCGAACACCGGGGAGCTGTTTTTT. Translation: CASLGQPNTGELFF.

The genes are TRBV29-1 and TRBJ2-5; D gene ambiguous. V was pared by 2 bases and J by 2 bases, with 9 bases between. Looked up from germline, CDR1 is SQVTM and CDR2 is ANQGSEA. This CDR3 is built from 13 residues. The CDR3 reads CSVESPEQETQYF. The CDR3, as DNA: TGCAGCGTTGAATCGCCGGAACAAGAGACCCAGTACTTC.

The table lists this clone with a few counts. The gene calls are TRBV11-2 and TRBJ2-1, with 12 bases matching TRBD2. Germline CDR1 SGHAT, CDR2 FQNNGV. This CDR3 contains 16 residues. Trimming at V came to 5 bases and at J to 4 bases, leaving 6 bases not matched to a gene. CDR3 residues: CASSPRLAGVYNEQFF. CDR3 sequence (DNA): TGTGCCAGCAGCCCCCGACTAGCGGGGGTGTACAATGAGCAGTTCTTC. Complete variable domain (other parts from reference TRBV11-2 and TRBJ2-1): EAGVAQSPRYKIIEKRQSVAFWCNPISGHATLYWYQQILGQGPKLLIQFQNNGVVDDSQLPKDRFSAERLKGVDSTLKIQPAKLEDSAVYLCASSPRLAGVYNEQFFGPGTRLTVL.

V gene TRBV4-3 combines with J gene TRBJ2-3, with TRBD2 matching 8 bases. Trimming cost V 1 base and J 7 bases; bases outside gene matches: 4. Germline CDR1 is LGHNA and CDR2 is YSLEER. This CDR3 spans 14 amino acids. CDR3 amino acids: CASSQGTSSNTQYF. CDR3 in DNA: TGCGCCAGCAGCCAAGGGACTAGCTCAAATACGCAGTATTTT.

The chain employs TRBV27 and TRBJ2-1; TRBD2 aligns across 11 bases. The CDR3 loop spans 21 amino acids. V lost 5 bases, J lost 0 bases, and 18 bases stayed unmatched. Germline CDR1 MNHEY, CDR2 SMNVEV (reference sequence). This chain's CDR3 is CASSGRGLGSGTSGSYNEQFF. The CDR3, as DNA: TGTGCCAGCAGTGGCCGGGGTTTGGGTAGCGGGACTAGCGGCTCCTACAATGAGCAGTTCTTC.

This clone was observed a single time. This chain links TRBV23-1 with TRBJ2-7, with 8 bases fitting TRBD2. TRBV23-1 is labeled an ORF, and its function is uncertain. The CDR3 extends over 16 amino acids. The trim removed 4 bases at V and 2 bases at J, leaving 10 bases unmatched. The CDR3 coding sequence is TGCGCCAGCAGTCCCTTCCCCGGCGGGGGGCCCTACGAGCAGTACTTC. This sequence encodes CASSPFPGGGPYEQYF.

The chain links TRBV2 to TRBJ1-6; D unclear. V was trimmed by 1 base and J by 4 bases, leaving 8 bases between them. The germline gives CDR1 SNHLY, CDR2 FYNNEI. This CDR3 contains 15 residues. DNA of the CDR3: TGTGCCAGCAGTGAAGAGCGGCCTTATAATTCACCCCTCCACTTT. Translation gives CASSEERPYNSPLHF.

The gene calls are TRBV6-1 and TRBJ2-2; D call uncertain. The V end lost 6 bases, the J end lost 5 bases, and 16 bases lay between the germline ends. The CDR3 loop spans 15 amino acids. Germline CDR1 and CDR2: MNHNS and SASEGT. This chain's CDR3 is CASSRQPRVTGELFF. The CDR3 DNA sequence: TGTGCCAGCAGCCGTCAGCCCCGCGTAACCGGGGAGCTGTTTTTT.

The chain recombines TRBV7-9 with TRBJ1-2; 7 bases map to TRBD1. Germline CDR1 is SEHNR and CDR2 is FQNEAQ (reference sequence). V was pared by 0 bases and J by 7 bases, with 11 bases of the junction left unmatched. The CDR3 consists of 16 residues. In nucleotides, the CDR3 is TGTGCCAGCAGCTTAGCGTCTCAGAGACAGGGAACTGGCTACACCTTC. Its translation: CASSLASQRQGTGYTF.

The chain employs TRBV30 and TRBJ1-5; D is undetermined. This CDR3 spans 14 amino acids. Between the trimmed V and J ends, which lost 1 base and 0 bases, there was a span of 7 bases. Germline V CDR1 and CDR2: GTSNPN, SVGIG (reference sequence). The CDR3 coding sequence is TGTGCCTGGAGTGGGCCCTCTAGCAATCAGCCCCAGCATTTT. It is translated as CAWSGPSSNQPQHF.